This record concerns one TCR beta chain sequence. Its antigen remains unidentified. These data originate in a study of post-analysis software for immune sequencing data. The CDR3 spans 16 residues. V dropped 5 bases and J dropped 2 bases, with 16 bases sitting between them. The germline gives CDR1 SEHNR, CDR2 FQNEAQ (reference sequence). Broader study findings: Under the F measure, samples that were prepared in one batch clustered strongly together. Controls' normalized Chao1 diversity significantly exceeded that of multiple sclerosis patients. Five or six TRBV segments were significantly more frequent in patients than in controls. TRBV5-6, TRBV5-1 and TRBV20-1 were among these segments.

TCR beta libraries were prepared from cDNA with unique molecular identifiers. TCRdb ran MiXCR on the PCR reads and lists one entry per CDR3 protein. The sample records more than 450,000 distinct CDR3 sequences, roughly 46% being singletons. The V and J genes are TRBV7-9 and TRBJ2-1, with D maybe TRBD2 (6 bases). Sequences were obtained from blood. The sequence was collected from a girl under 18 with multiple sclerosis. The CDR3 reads CASSPRGGATYNEQFF. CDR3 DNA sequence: TGTGCCAGCAGCCCTCGGGGCGGGGCGACCTACAATGAGCAGTTCTTC.